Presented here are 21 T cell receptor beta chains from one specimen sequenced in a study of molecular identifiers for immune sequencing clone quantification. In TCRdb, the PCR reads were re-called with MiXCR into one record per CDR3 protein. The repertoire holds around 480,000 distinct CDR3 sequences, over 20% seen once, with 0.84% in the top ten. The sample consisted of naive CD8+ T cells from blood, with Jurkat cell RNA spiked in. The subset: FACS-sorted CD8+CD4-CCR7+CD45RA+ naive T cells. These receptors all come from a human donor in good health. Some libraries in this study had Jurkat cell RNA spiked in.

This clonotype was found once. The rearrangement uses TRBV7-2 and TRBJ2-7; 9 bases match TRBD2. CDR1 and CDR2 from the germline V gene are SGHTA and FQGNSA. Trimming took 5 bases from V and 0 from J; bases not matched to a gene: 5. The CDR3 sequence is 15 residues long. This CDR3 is CASSHPSGVSYEQYF. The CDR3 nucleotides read TGTGCCAGCAGCCACCCTAGCGGGGTCTCCTACGAGCAGTACTTC.

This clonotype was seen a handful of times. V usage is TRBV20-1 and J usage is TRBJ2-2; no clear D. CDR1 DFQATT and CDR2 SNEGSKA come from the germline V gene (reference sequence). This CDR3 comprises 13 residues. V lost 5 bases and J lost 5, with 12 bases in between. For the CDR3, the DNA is TGCAGTGCTTCTAATTTCGGGACCGGGGAGCTGTTTTTT. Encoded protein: CSASNFGTGELFF.

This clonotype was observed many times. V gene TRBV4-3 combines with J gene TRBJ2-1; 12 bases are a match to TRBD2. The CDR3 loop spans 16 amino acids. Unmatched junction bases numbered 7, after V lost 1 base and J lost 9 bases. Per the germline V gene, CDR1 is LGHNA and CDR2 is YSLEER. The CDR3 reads CASSQGLAGVSGEQFF. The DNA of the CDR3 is TGCGCCAGCAGCCAAGGACTAGCGGGAGTCAGCGGTGAGCAGTTCTTC.

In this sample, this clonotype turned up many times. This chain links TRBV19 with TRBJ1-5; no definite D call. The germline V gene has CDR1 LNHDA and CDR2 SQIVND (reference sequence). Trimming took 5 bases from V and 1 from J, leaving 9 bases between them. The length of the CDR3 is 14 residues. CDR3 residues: CASSEPPSNQPQHF. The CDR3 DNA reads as TGTGCCAGTAGTGAACCCCCCAGCAATCAGCCCCAGCATTTT. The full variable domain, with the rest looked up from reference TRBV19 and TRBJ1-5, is DGGITQSPKYLFRKEGQNVTLSCEQNLNHDAMYWYRQDPGQGLRLIYYSQIVNDFQKGDIAEGYSVSREKKESFPLTVTSAQKNPTAFYLCASSEPPSNQPQHFGDGTRLSIL.

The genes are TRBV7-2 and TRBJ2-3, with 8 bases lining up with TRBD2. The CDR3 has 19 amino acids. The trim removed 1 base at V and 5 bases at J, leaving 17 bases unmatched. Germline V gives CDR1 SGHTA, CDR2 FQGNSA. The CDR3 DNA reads TGTGCCAGCAGCTTAGTAGTTGGCGGGACTAGATTAGTTGAAGATACGCAGTATTTT. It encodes CASSLVVGGTRLVEDTQYF.

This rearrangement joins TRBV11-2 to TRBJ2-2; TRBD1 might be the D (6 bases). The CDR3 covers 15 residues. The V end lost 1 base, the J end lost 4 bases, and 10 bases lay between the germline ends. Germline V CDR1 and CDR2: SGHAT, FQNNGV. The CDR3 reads CASSLGDTRTGELFF. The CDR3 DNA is TGTGCCAGCAGCTTAGGGGACACCCGCACCGGGGAGCTGTTTTTT.

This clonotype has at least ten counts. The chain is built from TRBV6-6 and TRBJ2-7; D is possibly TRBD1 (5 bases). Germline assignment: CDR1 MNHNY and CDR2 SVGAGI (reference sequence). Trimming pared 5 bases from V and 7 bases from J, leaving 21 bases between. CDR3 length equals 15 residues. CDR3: CASSTTKGSFGEQYF. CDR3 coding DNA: TGTGCCAGCAGTACGACGAAGGGGTCTTTTGGAGAGCAGTACTTC.

The CDR3 is CASSPSWGSDTQYF. The CDR3 region has the DNA TGTGCCAGCAGCCCATCGTGGGGGTCGGATACGCAGTATTTT. The chain employs TRBV7-9 and TRBJ2-3, with D perhaps assigned TRBD1 or TRBD2 (5 bases each). V gave up 5 bases and J gave up 6 bases, with 15 bases separating them. CDR1 is SEHNR and CDR2 is FQNEAQ in the germline V gene (reference sequence). The CDR3 contains 14 residues.

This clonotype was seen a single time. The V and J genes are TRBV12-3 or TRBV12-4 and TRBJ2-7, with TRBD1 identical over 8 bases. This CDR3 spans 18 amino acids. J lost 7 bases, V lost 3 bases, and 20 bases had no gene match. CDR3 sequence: CASSFVLFQGARNNEQYF. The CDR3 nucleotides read TGTGCCAGCAGTTTTGTTCTGTTCCAGGGGGCTAGGAACAATGAGCAGTACTTC.

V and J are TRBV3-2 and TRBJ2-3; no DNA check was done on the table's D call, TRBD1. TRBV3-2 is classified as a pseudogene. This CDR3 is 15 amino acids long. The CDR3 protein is CASSQRVQGADTQYF. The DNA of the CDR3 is TGTGCCAGCAGCCAAAGGGTTCAGGGGGCAGATACGCAGTATTTT.

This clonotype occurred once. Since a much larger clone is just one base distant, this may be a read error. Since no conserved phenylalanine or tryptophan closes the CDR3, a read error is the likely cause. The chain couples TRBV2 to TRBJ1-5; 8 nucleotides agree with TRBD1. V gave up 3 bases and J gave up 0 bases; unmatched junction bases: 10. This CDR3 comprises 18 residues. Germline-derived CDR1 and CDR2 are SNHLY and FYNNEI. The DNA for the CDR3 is TGTGCCAGCAGTGATCCTTCAGGGGGCGAATATAGCAATCAGCCCCAGCATCTT. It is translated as CASSDPSGGEYSNQPQHL.

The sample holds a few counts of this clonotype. Here the CDR3 reads CASSKLVRGRRDSPLHF. The CDR3 DNA follows: TGTGCCAGCAGCAAATTAGTCAGGGGCCGACGTGATTCACCCCTCCACTTT. J is TRBJ1-6 and V is TRBV21-1; the table's TRBD1 call for D was not verified on the DNA. TRBV21-1 is a listed pseudogene. The CDR3 has 17 residues.

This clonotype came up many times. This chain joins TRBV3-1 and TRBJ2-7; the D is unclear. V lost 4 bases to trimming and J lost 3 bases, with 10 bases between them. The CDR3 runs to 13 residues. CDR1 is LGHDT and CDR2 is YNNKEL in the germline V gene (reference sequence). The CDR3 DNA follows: TGTGCCAGCAGCCCGTCTCGAGTCTACGAGCAGTACTTC. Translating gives CASSPSRVYEQYF.

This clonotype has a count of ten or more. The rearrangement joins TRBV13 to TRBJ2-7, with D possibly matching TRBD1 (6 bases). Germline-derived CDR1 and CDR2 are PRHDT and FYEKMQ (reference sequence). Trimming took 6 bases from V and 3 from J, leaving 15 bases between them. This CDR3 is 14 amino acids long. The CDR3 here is CASSPRGLGYEQYF. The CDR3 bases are TGTGCCAGCAGTCCCAGGGGCTTGGGCTACGAGCAGTACTTC.

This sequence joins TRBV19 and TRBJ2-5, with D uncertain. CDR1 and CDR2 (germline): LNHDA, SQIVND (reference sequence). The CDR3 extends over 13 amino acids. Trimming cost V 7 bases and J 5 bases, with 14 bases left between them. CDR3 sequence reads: CASTHRGGETQYF. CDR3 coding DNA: TGTGCCAGTACTCACCGCGGCGGCGAGACCCAGTACTTC. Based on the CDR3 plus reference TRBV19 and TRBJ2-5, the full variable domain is DGGITQSPKYLFRKEGQNVTLSCEQNLNHDAMYWYRQDPGQGLRLIYYSQIVNDFQKGDIAEGYSVSREKKESFPLTVTSAQKNPTAFYLCASTHRGGETQYFGPGTRLLVL.

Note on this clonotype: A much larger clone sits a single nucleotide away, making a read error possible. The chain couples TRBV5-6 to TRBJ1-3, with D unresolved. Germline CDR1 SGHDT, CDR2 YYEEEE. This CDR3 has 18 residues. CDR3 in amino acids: CASSSTVRPARSGSTIYF. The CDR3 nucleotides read TGTGCCAGCAGCTCCACCGTCCGGCCAGCGCGCTCTGGAAGCACCATATATTTT.

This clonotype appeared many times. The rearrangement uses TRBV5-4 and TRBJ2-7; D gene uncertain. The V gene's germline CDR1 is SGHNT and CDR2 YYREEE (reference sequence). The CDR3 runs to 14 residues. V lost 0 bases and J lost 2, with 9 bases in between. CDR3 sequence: CASSLEATAYEQYF. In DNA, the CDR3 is TGTGCCAGCAGCTTGGAGGCAACGGCCTACGAGCAGTACTTC.

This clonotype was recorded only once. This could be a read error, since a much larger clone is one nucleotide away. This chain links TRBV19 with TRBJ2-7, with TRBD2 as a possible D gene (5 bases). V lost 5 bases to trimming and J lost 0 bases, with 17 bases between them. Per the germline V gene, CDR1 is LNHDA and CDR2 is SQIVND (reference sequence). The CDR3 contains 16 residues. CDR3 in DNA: TGTGCCAGTAGTCGACGGCTCGGGGTGGCCTCCTACGAGCAGTACTTC. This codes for CASSRRLGVASYEQYF.

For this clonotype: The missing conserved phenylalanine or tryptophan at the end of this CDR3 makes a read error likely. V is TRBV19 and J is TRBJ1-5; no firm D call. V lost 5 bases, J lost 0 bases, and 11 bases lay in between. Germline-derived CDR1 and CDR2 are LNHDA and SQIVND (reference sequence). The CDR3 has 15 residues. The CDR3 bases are TGTGCCAGTAGTTCAGGCGTTTATAGCAATCAGCCCCAGCATTAT. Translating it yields CASSSGVYSNQPQHY.

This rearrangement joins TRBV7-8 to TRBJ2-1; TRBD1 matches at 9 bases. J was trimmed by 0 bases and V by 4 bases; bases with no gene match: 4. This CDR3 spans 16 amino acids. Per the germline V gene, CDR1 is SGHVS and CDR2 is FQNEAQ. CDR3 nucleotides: TGTGCCAGCAGCTCAGCGACAGGGGGCTCCTACAATGAGCAGTTCTTC. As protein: CASSSATGGSYNEQFF.

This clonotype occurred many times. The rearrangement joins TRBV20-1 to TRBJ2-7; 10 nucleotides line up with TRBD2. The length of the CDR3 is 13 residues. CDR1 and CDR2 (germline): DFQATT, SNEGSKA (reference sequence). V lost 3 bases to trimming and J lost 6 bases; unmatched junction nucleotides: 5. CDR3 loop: CSARASGRVEQYF. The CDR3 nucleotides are TGCAGTGCTAGGGCCAGCGGGAGGGTCGAGCAGTACTTC.